This entry features one T cell receptor (beta chain) sequence. Its matching antigen is unknown. The data derive from a study of early T cells in non-severe SARS-CoV-2 infection. Study-wide background: Sequencing used unsorted whole-blood bulk RNA, so chains lack pairing.

Germline-derived CDR1 and CDR2 are GTSNPN and SVGIG (reference sequence). The CDR3 loop spans 13 amino acids. Between the trimmed V and J ends, which lost 0 bases and 9 bases, there was a span of 9 bases. Notes on the study in general: Clonotype matching in VDJdb favored anti-spike CD8 responses and did not capture private and CD4 specificities.

Individual cDNA molecules received unique molecular identifiers during library preparation. TCRdb passed the 5' RACE reads through MiXCR, listing each CDR3 protein once. The sample consists of 100,000 to 150,000 distinct CDR3 sequences, just under 15% of them appearing once. This TCR derives from an adult who was a healthcare worker with PCR-confirmed SARS-CoV-2 infection or an uninfected control (not recorded which). Sequencing was done on a sample of whole blood. The J gene is TRBJ1-6, the V gene TRBV30; no reliable D call. CDR3 DNA: TGTGCCTGGAGTGTAGAAAGGAGTTCACCCCTCCACTTT. Amino acid sequence: CAWSVERSSPLHF.